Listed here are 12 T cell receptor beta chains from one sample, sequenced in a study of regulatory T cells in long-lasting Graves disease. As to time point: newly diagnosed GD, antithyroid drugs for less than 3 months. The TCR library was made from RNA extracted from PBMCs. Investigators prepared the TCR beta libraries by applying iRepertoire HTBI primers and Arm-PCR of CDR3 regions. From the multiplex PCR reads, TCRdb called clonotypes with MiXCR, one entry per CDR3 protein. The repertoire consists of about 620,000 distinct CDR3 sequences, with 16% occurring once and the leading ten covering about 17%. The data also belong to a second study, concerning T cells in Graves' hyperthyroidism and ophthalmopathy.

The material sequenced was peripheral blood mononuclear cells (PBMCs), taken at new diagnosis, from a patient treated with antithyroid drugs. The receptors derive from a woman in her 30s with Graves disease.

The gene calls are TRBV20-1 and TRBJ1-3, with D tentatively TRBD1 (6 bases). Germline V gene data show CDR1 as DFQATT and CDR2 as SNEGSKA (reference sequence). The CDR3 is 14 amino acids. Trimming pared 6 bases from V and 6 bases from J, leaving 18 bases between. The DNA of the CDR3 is TGCAGTGCGGCGACAGGAGCTCTGGAAAACACCATATATTTT. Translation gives CSAATGALENTIYF.

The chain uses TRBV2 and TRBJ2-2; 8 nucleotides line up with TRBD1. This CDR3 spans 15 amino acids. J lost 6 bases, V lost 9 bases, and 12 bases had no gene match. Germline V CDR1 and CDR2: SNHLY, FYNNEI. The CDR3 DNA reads TGTGCCAGTGGTATGGGACAGGAAGTTTCCGGGGAGCTGTTTTTT. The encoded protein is CASGMGQEVSGELFF.

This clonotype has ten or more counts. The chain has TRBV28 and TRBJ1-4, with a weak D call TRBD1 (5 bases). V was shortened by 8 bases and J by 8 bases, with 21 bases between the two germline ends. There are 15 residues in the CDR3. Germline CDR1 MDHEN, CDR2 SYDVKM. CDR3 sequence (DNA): TGTGCCAGCCGGCCCCCCGGGGCCCTTATCGAAAAACTGTTTTTT. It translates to CASRPPGALIEKLFF.

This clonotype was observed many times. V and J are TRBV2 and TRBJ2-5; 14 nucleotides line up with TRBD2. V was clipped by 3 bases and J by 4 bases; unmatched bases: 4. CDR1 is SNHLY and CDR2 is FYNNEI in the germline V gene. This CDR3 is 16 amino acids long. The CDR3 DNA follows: TGTGCCAGCAGTGAGGGGACTAGCGGGAGAGTAGAGACCCAGTACTTC. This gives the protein CASSEGTSGRVETQYF.

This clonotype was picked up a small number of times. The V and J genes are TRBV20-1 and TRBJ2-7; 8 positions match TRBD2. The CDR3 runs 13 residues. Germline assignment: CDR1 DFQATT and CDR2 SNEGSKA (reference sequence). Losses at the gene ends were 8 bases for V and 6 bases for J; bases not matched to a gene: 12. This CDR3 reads CSTWRAGDGEQYF. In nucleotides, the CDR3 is TGCAGTACCTGGCGAGCGGGGGATGGCGAGCAGTACTTC.

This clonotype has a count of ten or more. The DNA for the CDR3 is TGTGCTAGTGGAAAAGGCCCTGAAGCTTTCTTT. Its protein product is CASGKGPEAFF. This chain uses TRBV12-5 with TRBJ1-1; unclear D gene. CDR3 length equals 11 residues. The germline V gene encodes CDR1 LGHNT and CDR2 FRNRAP. The V end was cut by 6 bases, the J end by 6 bases, with 8 bases between.

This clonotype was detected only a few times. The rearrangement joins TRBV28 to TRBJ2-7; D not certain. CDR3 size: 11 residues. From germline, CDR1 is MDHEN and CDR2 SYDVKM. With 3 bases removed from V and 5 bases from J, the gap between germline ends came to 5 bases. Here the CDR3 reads CASSLVHEQYF. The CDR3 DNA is TGTGCCAGCAGTTTGGTCCACGAGCAGTACTTC.

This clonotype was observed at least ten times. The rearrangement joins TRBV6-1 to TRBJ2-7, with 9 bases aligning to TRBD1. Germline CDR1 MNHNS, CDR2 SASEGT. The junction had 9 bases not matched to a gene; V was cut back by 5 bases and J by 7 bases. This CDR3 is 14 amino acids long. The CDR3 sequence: CASSPDRGTGEQYF. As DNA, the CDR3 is TGTGCCAGCAGTCCAGACAGGGGGACGGGGGAGCAGTACTTC.

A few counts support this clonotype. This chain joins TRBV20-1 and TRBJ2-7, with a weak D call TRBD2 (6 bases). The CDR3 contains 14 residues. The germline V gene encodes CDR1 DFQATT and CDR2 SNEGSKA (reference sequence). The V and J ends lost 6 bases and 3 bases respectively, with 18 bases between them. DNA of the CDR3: TGCAGTGCCCCCCCGGCGGGACTCTTCTACGAGCAGTACTTC. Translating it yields CSAPPAGLFYEQYF.

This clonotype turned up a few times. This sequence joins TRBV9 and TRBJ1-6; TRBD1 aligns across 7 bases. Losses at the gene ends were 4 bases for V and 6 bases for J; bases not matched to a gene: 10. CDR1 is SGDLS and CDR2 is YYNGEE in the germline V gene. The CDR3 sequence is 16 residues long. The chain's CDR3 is CASSLQGHAGNSPLHF. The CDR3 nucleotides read TGTGCCAGCAGCTTACAGGGGCACGCCGGTAATTCACCCCTCCACTTT.

This CDR3 reads CASSRGGRGTGELFF. For the CDR3, the DNA is TGTGCCAGCAGCCGCGGCGGGAGGGGCACCGGGGAGCTGTTTTTT. The V call is TRBV3-1, the J call TRBJ2-2; 9 bases are a match to TRBD2. There are 15 residues in the CDR3. The V and J ends lost 4 bases and 4 bases, in that order; junction bases with no gene match: 4. Germline V CDR1 and CDR2: LGHDT, YNNKEL (reference sequence).

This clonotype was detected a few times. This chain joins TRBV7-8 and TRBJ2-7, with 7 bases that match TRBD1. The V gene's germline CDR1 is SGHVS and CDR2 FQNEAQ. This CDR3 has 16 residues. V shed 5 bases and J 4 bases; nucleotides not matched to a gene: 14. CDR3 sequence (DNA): TGTGCCAGCAGCCCGAGTCTCGGCAGGGGGTCTTACGAGCAGTACTTC. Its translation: CASSPSLGRGSYEQYF.